One sample yielded the 13 T cell receptor beta chains listed below, sequenced in a study of cytotoxic CD8 clonotypes in ibrutinib-treated CLL. Sequencing was performed with immunoSEQ multiplex PCR; in TCRdb, only in-frame clones are kept and a portion is missing. The table records roughly 200,000 clones, more than 65% of them present only once. The material sequenced was PBMCs, taken after 12 months of ibrutinib treatment. These receptors were obtained from a human donor with chronic lymphocytic leukemia.

The J gene is TRBJ1-4, the V gene TRBV6-6; D is uncertain. This CDR3 spans 15 amino acids. CDR1 and CDR2 (germline): MNHNY, SVGAGI (reference sequence). Trimming cost V 2 bases and J 2 bases, with 9 bases left between them. In DNA, the CDR3 is TGTGCCAGCAGTTACGGTTTTCGGACTAATGAAAAACTGTTTTTT. The encoded protein is CASSYGFRTNEKLFF.

The chain is built from TRBV11-2 and TRBJ2-1; weak D call: TRBD2 (5 bases). Deletions cut 11 bases from V and 8 bases from J, with 16 bases between. The germline gives CDR1 SGHAT, CDR2 FQNNGV. This CDR3 spans 12 amino acids. CDR3 protein: CAVFGVDDEQFF. The DNA for the CDR3 is TGTGCCGTTTTCGGGGTTGATGATGAGCAGTTCTTC.

This clone was recorded a few times. The V and J genes are TRBV4-3 and TRBJ2-4; 12 positions agree with TRBD2. The ends lost 1 base at V and 7 bases at J; junction bases unmatched: 8. Germline values: CDR1 LGHNA, CDR2 YSLEER. The CDR3 extends over 17 amino acids. Written as DNA, the CDR3 is TGCGCCAGCAGCCAAGGGCTAGCGGGAGGGAACAGGAACATTCAGTACTTC. Residues: CASSQGLAGGNRNIQYF.

The V and J genes are TRBV7-3 and TRBJ1-1; D remains unclear. Per the germline V gene, CDR1 is SGHTA and CDR2 is FQGTGA. Trimming removed 3 bases at V and 0 bases at J, with 8 bases between. CDR3 length: 14 amino acids. CDR3 bases: TGTGCCAGCAGCTTTCTGGGTTTGAACACTGAAGCTTTCTTT. Translation gives CASSFLGLNTEAFF.

The chain carries TRBV29-1 and TRBJ2-2; D is perhaps TRBD2 (6 bases). This CDR3 is built from 13 residues. In germline, CDR1 is SQVTM, CDR2 ANQGSEA. V gave up 7 bases and J gave up 4 bases, with 13 bases separating them. CDR3 amino acids: CSAVGGGTGELFF. CDR3 bases: TGCAGCGCCGTGGGGGGAGGCACCGGGGAGCTGTTTTTT.

This clone was seen more than once but under ten times. The chain combines TRBV5-6 with TRBJ2-7, with TRBD2 identical over 9 bases. The ends lost 2 bases at V and 4 bases at J; junction bases unmatched: 10. CDR3 length: 16 residues. Germline V gives CDR1 SGHDT, CDR2 YYEEEE. The CDR3 DNA is TGTGCCAGCAGCTTTAGACTAGCGGCAGCTCCATACGAGCAGTACTTC. Protein: CASSFRLAAAPYEQYF.

This chain joins TRBV5-1 and TRBJ2-3; D not resolved. CDR1 SGHRS and CDR2 YFSETQ come from the germline V gene. Trimming shortened V by 1 base and J by 6 bases, and 15 bases separated the two germline ends. This CDR3 has 15 amino acids. The CDR3 region is CASSLQPTGSDTQYF. CDR3 bases: TGCGCCAGCAGCTTGCAACCGACTGGCTCCGATACGCAGTATTTT. Full variable domain (outside the CDR3, taken from reference TRBV5-1 and TRBJ2-3): KAGVTQTPRYLIKTRGQQVTLSCSPISGHRSVSWYQQTPGQGLQFLFEYFSETQRNKGNFPGRFSGRQFSNSRSEMNVSTLELGDSALYLCASSLQPTGSDTQYFGPGTRLTVL.

This chain joins TRBV7-2 and TRBJ2-7, with TRBD2 identical over 9 bases. The CDR3 is 15 amino acids. Trimming at V came to 4 bases and at J to 6 bases, leaving 10 bases not matched to a gene. The germline V gene has CDR1 SGHTA and CDR2 FQGNSA. This CDR3 reads CASSSGGTSKGEQYF. As DNA, the CDR3 is TGTGCCAGCAGCTCGGGAGGGACTAGCAAGGGCGAGCAGTACTTC. Variable domain in full (rest from reference TRBV7-2 and TRBJ2-7): GAGVSQSPSNKVTEKGKDVELRCDPISGHTALYWYRQSLGQGLEFLIYFQGNSAPDKSGLPSDRFSAERTGGSVSTLTIQRTQQEDSAVYLCASSSGGTSKGEQYFGPGTRLTVT.

The chain combines TRBV27 with TRBJ2-5; D call uncertain. This CDR3 region has 18 residues. The germline V gene has CDR1 MNHEY and CDR2 SMNVEV (reference sequence). V was trimmed by 0 bases and J by 1 base, leaving 18 bases between them. The CDR3 sequence: CASSLSIQPSRSQETQYF. The CDR3 region has the DNA TGTGCCAGCAGTTTATCGATACAGCCCTCTAGATCCCAAGAGACCCAGTACTTC.

In this sample, this clone turned up once. The chain links TRBV21-1 to TRBJ1-6; the table calls TRBD1, which could not be checked here. TRBV21-1 is noted as a pseudogene. This CDR3 has 15 amino acids. Here the CDR3 DNA reads TGTGCCAGCAGCAACCTTCAACAGGGGGCTTCACCCCTCCACTTT. Protein: CASSNLQQGASPLHF.

The V gene is TRBV9, the J gene TRBJ1-1; no definite D call. The CDR3 runs 14 residues. The germline V gene encodes CDR1 SGDLS and CDR2 YYNGEE. Trimming took off 4 bases at V and 1 base at J, with 11 bases between the two ends. CDR3 in DNA: TGTGCCAGCAGCCACGATAGCAGGAACACTGAAGCTTTCTTT. It is translated as CASSHDSRNTEAFF.

This chain uses TRBV29-1 with TRBJ1-1, with TRBD1 identical over 11 bases. The germline V gene encodes CDR1 SQVTM and CDR2 ANQGSEA. The junction had 4 bases not matched to a gene; V was cut back by 0 bases and J by 4 bases. This CDR3 has 15 amino acids. The CDR3 sequence: CSVEERGTGGTEAFF. CDR3 bases: TGCAGCGTTGAAGAAAGAGGGACAGGGGGCACTGAAGCTTTCTTT.

V gene TRBV7-8 combines with J gene TRBJ1-4; D gene ambiguous. V lost 4 bases and J lost 8, with 17 bases in between. Germline V gene sequence: CDR1 SGHVS, CDR2 FQNEAQ. CDR3 length: 15 amino acids. CDR3 sequence (DNA): TGTGCCAGCAGCTCCCTCCCTCCGTCGGGGGAAAAACTGTTTTTT. Its translation: CASSSLPPSGEKLFF.